The 26 T cell receptor beta chains given below trace back to one sample, sequenced in a study of blood T cell repertoires in COVID-19. Only in-frame clones appear in the TCRdb table, and some are missing; sequencing was by immunoSEQ multiplex PCR. This sample carries 200,000 or so clones, 80% to 90% of them seen once, and the ten largest clones take 3% to 4.5%. Sequencing input: PBMCs or T cells enriched from blood (not recorded which). These receptors originate from a middle-aged woman with acute COVID-19.

This chain joins TRBV30 and TRBJ1-1; D is unresolved. V shed 8 bases and J shed 5 bases, with 9 bases lying between them. There are 10 residues in the CDR3. Germline V CDR1 and CDR2: GTSNPN, SVGIG (reference sequence). DNA of the CDR3: TGTGCCGTCCGGTGGACTGAAGCTTTCTTT. Translating it yields CAVRWTEAFF.

V and J are TRBV30 and TRBJ1-1; 9 positions agree with TRBD1. Trimming at V came to 2 bases and at J to 11 bases, leaving 9 bases not matched to a gene. Germline CDR1 GTSNPN, CDR2 SVGIG (reference sequence). The CDR3 is 13 residues long. The CDR3, as DNA: TGTGCCTGGAGTTCCTTCGGACAGGGGCGGGCTTTCTTT. It specifies CAWSSFGQGRAFF.

The chain employs TRBV29-1 and TRBJ2-2, with 11 bases aligning to TRBD1. This CDR3 is built from 13 residues. Trimming cost V 4 bases and J 7 bases; bases outside gene matches: 2. Germline V gene lookup returns CDR1 SQVTM and CDR2 ANQGSEA. CDR3 coding DNA: TGCAGCGTTGGGGACAGGGGGAGCGGGGAGCTGTTTTTT. This codes for CSVGDRGSGELFF.

The chain joins TRBV14 to TRBJ1-2; maybe TRBD1 (6 bases). Germline V gene data show CDR1 as SGHDN and CDR2 as FVKESK. CDR3 size: 16 residues. With 0 bases removed from V and 5 bases from J, the gap between germline ends came to 16 bases. CDR3 coding DNA: TGTGCCAGCAGCCAAGATTCCAGGGGCCTTCATTATGGCTACACCTTC. Translation: CASSQDSRGLHYGYTF.

The chain carries TRBV3-1 (or the pseudogene TRBV3-2) and TRBJ2-6, with TRBD1 as a possible D gene (5 bases). Deletions cut 2 bases from V and 0 bases from J, with 8 bases between. CDR1 and CDR2 (germline): LGHDT, YNNKEL (reference sequence). The CDR3 has 16 residues. CDR3 in amino acids: CASSQRTLSGANVLTF. CDR3 in DNA: TGTGCCAGCAGCCAAAGGACACTCTCTGGGGCCAACGTCCTGACTTTC.

The chain recombines TRBV7-2 with TRBJ2-1; tentatively, D is TRBD2 (6 bases). Germline-derived CDR1 and CDR2 are SGHTA and FQGNSA. The CDR3 has 15 residues. Trimming shortened V by 3 bases and J by 7 bases, and 16 bases separated the two germline ends. The CDR3 is CASSLGGPGGNEQFF. The CDR3 DNA is TGTGCCAGCAGCTTGGGGGGACCAGGTGGTAATGAGCAGTTCTTC. The full variable domain, rest sourced from reference TRBV7-2 and TRBJ2-1, is GAGVSQSPSNKVTEKGKDVELRCDPISGHTALYWYRQSLGQGLEFLIYFQGNSAPDKSGLPSDRFSAERTGGSVSTLTIQRTQQEDSAVYLCASSLGGPGGNEQFFGPGTRLTVL.

This chain links TRBV5-1 with TRBJ1-2; D may be TRBD1 (6 bases). The V end was cut by 4 bases, the J end by 7 bases, with 17 bases between. CDR1 is SGHRS and CDR2 is YFSETQ in the germline V gene. The CDR3 totals 14 residues. The CDR3: CASSPGQRGGGYTF. The CDR3 DNA follows: TGCGCCAGCAGCCCCGGACAGCGTGGTGGTGGCTACACCTTC.

The V and J genes are TRBV24-1 and TRBJ2-1; 7 nucleotides align to TRBD2. Losses at the gene ends were 5 bases for V and 5 bases for J; bases not matched to a gene: 11. This CDR3 is 16 amino acids long. The germline V gene has CDR1 KGHDR and CDR2 SFDVKD. CDR3 sequence (DNA): TGTGCCACCAGTGGCCAGACTAGCAGGCAACACAATGAGCAGTTCTTC. Its translation is CATSGQTSRQHNEQFF.

The chain joins TRBV6-2 or TRBV6-3 to TRBJ1-1; possible D gene TRBD1, 6 bases. CDR1 and CDR2 from the germline V gene are MNHEY and SVGEGT. The CDR3 is made up of 18 amino acids. Trimming pared 0 bases from V and 3 bases from J, leaving 20 bases between. The CDR3 nucleotides are TGTGCCAGCAGTTACTCACCCTTCGAGGCAGGGGCGGACACTGAAGCTTTCTTT. It encodes CASSYSPFEAGADTEAFF.

The genes are TRBV7-9 and TRBJ2-1; D ambiguous. Trimming left V 0 bases short and J 7 bases short, with 13 bases between. The CDR3 sequence is 15 residues long. Germline lookup yields CDR1 SEHNR and CDR2 FQNEAQ (reference sequence). CDR3 sequence (DNA): TGTGCCAGCAGCTTAGCGCTCGGAGTAATGAATGAGCAGTTCTTC. This codes for CASSLALGVMNEQFF.

This clone was picked up a small number of times. The J gene is TRBJ1-2, the V gene TRBV30; TRBD1 agrees at 9 bases. J lost 4 bases, V lost 4 bases, and 1 base had no gene match. The CDR3 is 12 residues long. CDR1 and CDR2 (germline): GTSNPN, SVGIG (reference sequence). For the CDR3, the DNA is TGTGCCTGGATGGACAGGGGCTATGGCTACACCTTC. Translated: CAWMDRGYGYTF. The entire variable domain, with the rest obtained from reference TRBV30 and TRBJ1-2, is as follows: SQTIHQWPATLVQPVGSPLSLECTVEGTSNPNLYWYRQAAGRGLQLLFYSVGIGQISSEVPQNLSASRPQDRQFILSSKKLLLSDSGFYLCAWMDRGYGYTFGSGTRLTVV.

V is TRBV25-1 and J is TRBJ1-6; D gene uncertain. The CDR3 is made up of 13 amino acids. The germline gives CDR1 MGHDK, CDR2 SYGVNS. V lost 8 bases and J 9 bases, leaving 14 bases between the germline ends. The CDR3 region has the DNA TGTGCCAGCGGTGGATCATCGGGTTCACCCCTCCACTTT. It codes for CASGGSSGSPLHF.

The V and J genes are TRBV27 and TRBJ2-3, with 9 positions matching TRBD2. CDR3 length: 18 amino acids. Germline V gene data show CDR1 as MNHEY and CDR2 as SMNVEV (reference sequence). Trimming took 0 bases from V and 0 from J; bases not matched to a gene: 7. As DNA, the CDR3 is TGTGCCAGCAGTTTATCGATTCTAGCGGGGTTTAGCACAGATACGCAGTATTTT. Translated, it gives CASSLSILAGFSTDTQYF.

The chain uses TRBV5-1 and TRBJ1-1; maybe TRBD1 (5 bases). Between the trimmed V and J ends, which lost 7 bases and 0 bases, there was a span of 16 bases. Germline CDR1 reads SGHRS; CDR2 reads YFSETQ. The CDR3 sequence is 15 residues long. As DNA, the CDR3 is TGCGCCAGCTCTCTTGGGGGGACCCTGAACACTGAAGCTTTCTTT. Protein: CASSLGGTLNTEAFF.

The genes are TRBV4-1 and TRBJ1-5; no firm D call. Trimming took off 1 base at V and 4 bases at J, with 11 bases between the two ends. The CDR3 has 15 amino acids. Germline lookup yields CDR1 MGHRA and CDR2 YSYEKL. The CDR3 is CASSQAHSRNQPQHF. The DNA of the CDR3 is TGCGCCAGCAGCCAAGCGCACAGTCGAAATCAGCCCCAGCATTTT.

CDR3 DNA sequence: TGTGCCAGCAGCTTAGTACTAGCAAGCGGCAATGAGCAGTTCTTC. Translated, it gives CASSLVLASGNEQFF. The chain is built from TRBV7-2 and TRBJ2-1, with TRBD2 as a possible D gene (6 bases). In germline, CDR1 is SGHTA, CDR2 FQGNSA. CDR3 length: 15 amino acids. Trimming removed 1 base from V and 6 bases from J, with 13 bases in between.

The chain couples TRBV14 to TRBJ1-1; unclear D gene. The CDR3 loop spans 13 amino acids. Germline loops: CDR1 SGHDN, CDR2 FVKESK. The germline V and J ends were trimmed by 5 bases and 5 bases, with 12 bases remaining between them. CDR3 bases: TGTGCCAGCAGCTTAAGAGCAGGAACTGAAGCTTTCTTT. Translation gives CASSLRAGTEAFF.

This sequence joins TRBV4-3 and TRBJ1-1; 7 bases are shared with TRBD1. The CDR3 totals 14 residues. Germline assignment: CDR1 LGHNA and CDR2 YSLEER. V dropped 4 bases and J dropped 0; count of bases not matched to a gene: 2. The CDR3 DNA follows: TGCGCCAGCAGCCCCACAGGGGTGAACACTGAAGCTTTCTTT. Translated: CASSPTGVNTEAFF.

The chain recombines TRBV27 with TRBJ1-1; 7 bases match TRBD1. The CDR3 has 17 amino acids. Germline CDR1 MNHEY, CDR2 SMNVEV (reference sequence). V was pared by 4 bases and J by 6 bases, with 17 bases of the junction left unmatched. CDR3 sequence reads: CASSYNRGRVGEAEAFF. The CDR3 DNA is TGTGCCAGCAGTTATAACAGGGGAAGGGTGGGAGAGGCTGAAGCTTTCTTT.

V is TRBV12-3 or TRBV12-4 and J is TRBJ1-1; D possibly corresponds to TRBD1 (5 bases). V was shortened by 8 bases and J by 1 base, with 11 bases between the two germline ends. The CDR3 totals 13 residues. The CDR3 bases are TGTGCCAGCTCCATGGGGGGGAACACTGAAGCTTTCTTT. It encodes CASSMGGNTEAFF.

The chain joins TRBV25-1 to TRBJ1-2; the match to TRBD1 covers 9 bases. With 2 bases clipped from V and 6 bases from J, the junction kept 7 bases outside the gene matches. Germline V CDR1 and CDR2: MGHDK, SYGVNS. This CDR3 comprises 15 residues. In DNA form, the CDR3 reads TGTGCCAGCAGTGAAGGACAGGGGTGGAATAATGGCTACACCTTC. This gives the protein CASSEGQGWNNGYTF.

The chain links TRBV11-2 to TRBJ1-3; no definite D call. Deletions cut 0 bases from V and 0 bases from J, with 9 bases between. CDR1 and CDR2 from the germline V gene are SGHAT and FQNNGV. This CDR3 comprises 16 residues. The CDR3 DNA follows: TGTGCCAGCAGCTTAGATCGCGGGAGCTCTGGAAACACCATATATTTT. Translation: CASSLDRGSSGNTIYF.

The chain joins TRBV24-1 to TRBJ2-5, with TRBD1 matching over 11 bases. The CDR3 is 15 amino acids. J lost 4 bases, V lost 3 bases, and 3 bases had no gene match. Germline loops: CDR1 KGHDR, CDR2 SFDVKD. The chain's CDR3 is CATSDPGTGGETQYF. Here the CDR3 DNA reads TGTGCCACCAGTGATCCCGGGACAGGGGGAGAGACCCAGTACTTC.

The gene calls are TRBV12-3 or TRBV12-4 and TRBJ1-1, with D hard to call. V lost 3 bases and J lost 5, with 10 bases in between. This CDR3 region has 13 residues. The CDR3 DNA is TGTGCCAGCAGTTTTGGTTCTAGAACTGAAGCTTTCTTT. Its protein is CASSFGSRTEAFF.

This sequence joins TRBV9 and TRBJ2-3; the match to TRBD1 covers 8 bases. Trimming took 0 bases from V and 5 from J; bases not matched to a gene: 11. This CDR3 is built from 17 residues. From germline, CDR1 is SGDLS and CDR2 YYNGEE. The CDR3 region has the DNA TGTGCCAGCAGCGTAGATCTTACAGGGGGACAGGTAGATACGCAGTATTTT. It specifies CASSVDLTGGQVDTQYF.

The V call is TRBV5-4, the J call TRBJ2-5; 7 bases agree with TRBD1. After removal of 4 bases from V and 1 base from J, the junction contained 4 bases not matched to a gene. The length of the CDR3 is 14 residues. Germline values: CDR1 SGHNT, CDR2 YYREEE (reference sequence). The CDR3 coding sequence is TGTGCCAGCAGCCGGGGACAGCTCCAAGAGACCCAGTACTTC. Translation gives CASSRGQLQETQYF. Based on the CDR3 plus reference TRBV5-4 and TRBJ2-5, the full variable domain is ETGVTQSPTHLIKTRGQQVTLRCSSQSGHNTVSWYQQALGQGPQFIFQYYREEENGRGNFPPRFSGLQFPNYSSELNVNALELDDSALYLCASSRGQLQETQYFGPGTRLLVL.